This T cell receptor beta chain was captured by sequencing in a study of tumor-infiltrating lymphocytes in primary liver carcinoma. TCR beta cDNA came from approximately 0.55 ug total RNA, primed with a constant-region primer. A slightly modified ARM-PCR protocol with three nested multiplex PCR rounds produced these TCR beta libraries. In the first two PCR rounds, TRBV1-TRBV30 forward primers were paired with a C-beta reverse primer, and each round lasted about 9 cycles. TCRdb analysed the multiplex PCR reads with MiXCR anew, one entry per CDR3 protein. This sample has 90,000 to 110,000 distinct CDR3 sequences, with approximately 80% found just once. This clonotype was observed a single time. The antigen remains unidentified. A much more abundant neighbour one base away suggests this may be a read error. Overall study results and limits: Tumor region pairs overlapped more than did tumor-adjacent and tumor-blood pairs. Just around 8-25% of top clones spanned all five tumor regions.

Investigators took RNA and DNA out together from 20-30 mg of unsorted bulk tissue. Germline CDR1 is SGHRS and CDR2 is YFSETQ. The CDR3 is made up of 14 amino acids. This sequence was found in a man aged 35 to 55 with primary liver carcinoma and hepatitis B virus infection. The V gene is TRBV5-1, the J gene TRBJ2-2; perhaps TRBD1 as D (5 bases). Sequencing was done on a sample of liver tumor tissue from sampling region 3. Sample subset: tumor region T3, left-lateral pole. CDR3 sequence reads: CASRLLSDTWELFF. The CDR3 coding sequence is TGCGCCAGCCGACTCTTGTCGGACACCTGGGAGCTGTTTTTT. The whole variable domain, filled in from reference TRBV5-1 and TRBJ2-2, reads KAGVTQTPRYLIKTRGQQVTLSCSPISGHRSVSWYQQTPGQGLQFLFEYFSETQRNKGNFPGRFSGRQFSNSRSEMNVSTLELGDSALYLCASRLLSDTWELFFGEGSRLTVL.